This T cell receptor (beta chain) was recorded in a study of blood T cell repertoires in COVID-19. In the source study's methods: Nucleated cell counts were estimated from reference gene primer amplification. Measured with immunoSEQ multiplex PCR; TCRdb has only the in-frame clones, and not every one. From that table come the V and J calls and clone size; the DNA was used to work out D and trimming. The data show over 90,000 clones, over 75% seen once. This clonotype originated in a man in his sixties with acute or convalescent COVID-19. The sequenced material came from peripheral blood.

CDR3 residues: CASSESGRRETQYF. DNA of the CDR3: TGCGCCAGCAGTGAGTCGGGCAGGAGGGAGACCCAGTACTTC. The gene calls are TRBV10-2 and TRBJ2-5; possible D gene TRBD2, 5 bases. The CDR3 contains 14 residues. From germline, CDR1 is WSHSY and CDR2 SAAADI. V lost 0 bases and J lost 5, with 10 bases in between.